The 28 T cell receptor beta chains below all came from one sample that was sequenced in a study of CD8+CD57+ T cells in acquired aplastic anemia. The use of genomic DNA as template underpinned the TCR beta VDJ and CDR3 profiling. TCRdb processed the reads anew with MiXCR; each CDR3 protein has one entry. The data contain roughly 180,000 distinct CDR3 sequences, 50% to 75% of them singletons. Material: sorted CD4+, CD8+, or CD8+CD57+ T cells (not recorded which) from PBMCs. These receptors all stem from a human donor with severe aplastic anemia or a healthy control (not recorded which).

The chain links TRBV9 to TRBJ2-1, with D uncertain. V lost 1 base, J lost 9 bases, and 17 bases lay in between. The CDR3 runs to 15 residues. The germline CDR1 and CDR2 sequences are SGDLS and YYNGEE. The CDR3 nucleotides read TGTGCCAGCAGCGTAAGTCACGGCCCAATCGGTGAGCAGTTCTTC. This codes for CASSVSHGPIGEQFF.

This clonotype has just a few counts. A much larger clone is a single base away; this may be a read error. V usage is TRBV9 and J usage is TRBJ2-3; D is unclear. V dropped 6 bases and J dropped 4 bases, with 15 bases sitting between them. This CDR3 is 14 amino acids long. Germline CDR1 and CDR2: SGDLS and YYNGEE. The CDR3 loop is CASNFAGSPDTQYF. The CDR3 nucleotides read TGTGCCAGCAATTTCGCAGGTTCTCCAGATACGCAGTATTTT.

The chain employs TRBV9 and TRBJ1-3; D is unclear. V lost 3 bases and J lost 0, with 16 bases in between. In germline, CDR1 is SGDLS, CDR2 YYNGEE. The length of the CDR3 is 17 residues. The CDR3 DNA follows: TGTGCCAGCAGCGCAATGGGGAGAGCTAACTCTGGAAACACCATATATTTT. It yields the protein CASSAMGRANSGNTIYF.

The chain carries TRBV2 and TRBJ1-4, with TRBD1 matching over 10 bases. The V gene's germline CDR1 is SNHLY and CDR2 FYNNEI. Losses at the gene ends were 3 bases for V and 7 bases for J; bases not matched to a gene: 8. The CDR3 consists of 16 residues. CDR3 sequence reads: CASSEVAGTGVEKLFF. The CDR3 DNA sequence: TGTGCCAGCAGTGAGGTGGCAGGGACAGGGGTTGAAAAACTGTTTTTT.

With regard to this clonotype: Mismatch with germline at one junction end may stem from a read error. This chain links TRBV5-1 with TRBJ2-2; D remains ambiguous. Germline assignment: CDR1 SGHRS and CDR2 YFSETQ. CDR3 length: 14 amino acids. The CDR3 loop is CAGSLTGNTGELFF. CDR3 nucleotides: TGCGCCGGCAGCTTGACCGGGAACACCGGGGAGCTGTTTTTT.

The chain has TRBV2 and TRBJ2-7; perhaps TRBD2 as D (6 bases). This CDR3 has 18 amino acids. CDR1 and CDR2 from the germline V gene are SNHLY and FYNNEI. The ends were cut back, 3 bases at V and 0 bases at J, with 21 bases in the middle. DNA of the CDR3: TGTGCCAGCAGTGATCACCCCTTGCGGCTAGCGTCCTCCTACGAGCAGTACTTC. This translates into CASSDHPLRLASSYEQYF.

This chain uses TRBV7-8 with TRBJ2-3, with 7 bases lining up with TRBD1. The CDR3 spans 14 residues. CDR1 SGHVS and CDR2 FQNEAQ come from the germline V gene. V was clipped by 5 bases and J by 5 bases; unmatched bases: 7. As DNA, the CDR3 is TGTGCCAGCAGCCCAGACAGGGTGGTAGATACGCAGTATTTT. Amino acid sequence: CASSPDRVVDTQYF. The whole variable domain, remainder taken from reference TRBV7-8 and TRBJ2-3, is GAGVSQSPRYKVAKRGQDVALRCDPISGHVSLFWYQQALGQGPEFLTYFQNEAQLDKSGLPSDRFFAERPEGSVSTLKIQRTQQEDSAVYLCASSPDRVVDTQYFGPGTRLTVL.

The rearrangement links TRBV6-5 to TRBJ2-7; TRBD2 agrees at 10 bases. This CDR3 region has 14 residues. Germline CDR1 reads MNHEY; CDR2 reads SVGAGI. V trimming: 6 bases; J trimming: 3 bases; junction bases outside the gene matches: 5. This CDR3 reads CASRLRTSGYEQYF. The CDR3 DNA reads TGTGCCAGCAGACTACGGACTAGCGGCTACGAGCAGTACTTC.

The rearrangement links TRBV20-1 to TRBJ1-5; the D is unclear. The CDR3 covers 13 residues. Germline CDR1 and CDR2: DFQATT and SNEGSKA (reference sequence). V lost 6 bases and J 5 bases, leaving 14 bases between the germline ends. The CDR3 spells CSAWVLRDQPQHF. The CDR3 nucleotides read TGCAGTGCATGGGTTTTGAGGGATCAGCCCCAGCATTTT.

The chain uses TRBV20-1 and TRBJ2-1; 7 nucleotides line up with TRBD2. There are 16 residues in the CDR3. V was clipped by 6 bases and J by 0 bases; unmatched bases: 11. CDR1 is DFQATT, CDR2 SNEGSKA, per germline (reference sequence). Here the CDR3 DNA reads TGCAGTGCCCCTGGGGGGGGACCTAGCTCCTACAATGAGCAGTTCTTC. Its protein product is CSAPGGGPSSYNEQFF.

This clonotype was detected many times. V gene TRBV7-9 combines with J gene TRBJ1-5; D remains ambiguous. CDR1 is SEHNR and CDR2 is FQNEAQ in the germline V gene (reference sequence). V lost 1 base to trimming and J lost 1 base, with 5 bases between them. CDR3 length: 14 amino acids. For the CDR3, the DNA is TGTGCCAGCAGCTTAGAGATGAGCAATCAGCCCCAGCATTTT. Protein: CASSLEMSNQPQHF.

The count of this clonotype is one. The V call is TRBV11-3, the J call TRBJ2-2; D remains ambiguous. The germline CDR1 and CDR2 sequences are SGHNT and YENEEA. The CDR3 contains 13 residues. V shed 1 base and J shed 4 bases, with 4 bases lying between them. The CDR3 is CASSLGTTGELFF. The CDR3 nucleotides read TGTGCCAGCAGCTTAGGCACCACCGGGGAGCTGTTTTTT.

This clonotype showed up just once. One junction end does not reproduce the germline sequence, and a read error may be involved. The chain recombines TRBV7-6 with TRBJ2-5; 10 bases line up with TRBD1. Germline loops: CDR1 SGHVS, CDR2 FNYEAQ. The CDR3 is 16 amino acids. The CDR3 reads CASSLPLGQGQEIQYF. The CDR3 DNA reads TGTGCCAGCAGCTTACCTTTGGGACAGGGGCAAGAGATCCAGTACTTC.

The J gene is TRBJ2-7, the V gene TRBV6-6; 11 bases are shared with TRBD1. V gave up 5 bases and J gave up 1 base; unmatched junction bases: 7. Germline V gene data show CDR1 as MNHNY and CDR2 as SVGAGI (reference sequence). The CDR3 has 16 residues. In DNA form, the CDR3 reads TGTGCCAGCAGTAGCATCCGGGACAGGGGGTCCTACGAGCAGTACTTC. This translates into CASSSIRDRGSYEQYF.

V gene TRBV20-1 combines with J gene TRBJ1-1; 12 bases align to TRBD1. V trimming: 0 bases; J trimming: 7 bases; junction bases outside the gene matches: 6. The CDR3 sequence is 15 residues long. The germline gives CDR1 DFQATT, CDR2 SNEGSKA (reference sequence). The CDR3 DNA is TGCAGTGCTAGAGATCAAGGGACAGGGGGCTTTGAAGCTTTCTTT. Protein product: CSARDQGTGGFEAFF.

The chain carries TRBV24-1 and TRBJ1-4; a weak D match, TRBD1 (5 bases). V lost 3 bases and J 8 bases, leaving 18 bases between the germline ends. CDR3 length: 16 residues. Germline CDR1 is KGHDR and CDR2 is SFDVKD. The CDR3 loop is CATSDAQEGEREKLFF. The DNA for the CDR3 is TGTGCCACCAGTGATGCTCAGGAAGGGGAACGGGAAAAACTGTTTTTT.

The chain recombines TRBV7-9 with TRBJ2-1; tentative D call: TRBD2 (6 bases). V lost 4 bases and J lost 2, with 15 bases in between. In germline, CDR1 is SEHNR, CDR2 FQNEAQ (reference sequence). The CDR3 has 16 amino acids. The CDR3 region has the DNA TGTGCCAGCAGCTCAGCGTTTAGCGGAACCTACAATGAGCAGTTCTTC. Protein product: CASSSAFSGTYNEQFF.

CDR3 region: CASRRRGGSYEQYF. The CDR3 nucleotides are TGTGCCAGCAGACGTAGGGGGGGCTCCTACGAGCAGTACTTC. The chain has TRBV25-1 and TRBJ2-7; possible D gene TRBD2, 7 bases. V was pared by 6 bases and J by 0 bases, with 12 bases between. The CDR3 contains 14 residues. Germline CDR1 reads MGHDK; CDR2 reads SYGVNS.

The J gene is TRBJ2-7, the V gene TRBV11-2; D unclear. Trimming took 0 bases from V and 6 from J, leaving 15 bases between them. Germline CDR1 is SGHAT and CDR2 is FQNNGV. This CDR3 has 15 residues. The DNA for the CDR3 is TGTGCCAGCAGCTTAGAGGTGGGCCAGGTCCGCGAGCAGTACTTC. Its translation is CASSLEVGQVREQYF.

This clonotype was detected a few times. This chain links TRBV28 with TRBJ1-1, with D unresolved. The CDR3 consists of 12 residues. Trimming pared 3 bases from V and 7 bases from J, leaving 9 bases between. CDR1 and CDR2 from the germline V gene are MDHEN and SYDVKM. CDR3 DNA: TGTGCCAGCAGTTTTTTGGGTTTTGAAGCTTTCTTT. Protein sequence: CASSFLGFEAFF.

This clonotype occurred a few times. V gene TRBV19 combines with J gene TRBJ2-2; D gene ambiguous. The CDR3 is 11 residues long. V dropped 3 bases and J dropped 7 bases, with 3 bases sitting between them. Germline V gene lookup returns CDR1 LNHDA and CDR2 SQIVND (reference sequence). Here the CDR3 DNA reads TGTGCCAGTAGTATTGGCGGGGAGCTGTTTTTT. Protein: CASSIGGELFF.

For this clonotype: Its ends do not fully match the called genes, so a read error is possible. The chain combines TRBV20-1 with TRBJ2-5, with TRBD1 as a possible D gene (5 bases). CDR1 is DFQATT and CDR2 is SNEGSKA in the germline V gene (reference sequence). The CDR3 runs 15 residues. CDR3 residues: CSAISLRVIDETQYF. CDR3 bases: TGCAGCGCTATAAGCCTCAGGGTAATTGACGAGACCCAGTACTTC.

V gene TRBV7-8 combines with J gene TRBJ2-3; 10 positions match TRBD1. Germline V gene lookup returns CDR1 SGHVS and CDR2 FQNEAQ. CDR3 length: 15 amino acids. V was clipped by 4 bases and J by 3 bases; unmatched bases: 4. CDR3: CASSSTGGRTDTQYF. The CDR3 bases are TGTGCCAGCAGCTCGACAGGGGGCAGAACAGATACGCAGTATTTT.

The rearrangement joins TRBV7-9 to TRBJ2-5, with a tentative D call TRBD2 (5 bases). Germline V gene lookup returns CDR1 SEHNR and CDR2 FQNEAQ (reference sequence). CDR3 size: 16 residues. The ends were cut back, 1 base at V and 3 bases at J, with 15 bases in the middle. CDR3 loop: CASSLVRATNKETQYF. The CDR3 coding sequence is TGTGCCAGCAGCTTAGTGAGGGCCACGAACAAAGAGACCCAGTACTTC.

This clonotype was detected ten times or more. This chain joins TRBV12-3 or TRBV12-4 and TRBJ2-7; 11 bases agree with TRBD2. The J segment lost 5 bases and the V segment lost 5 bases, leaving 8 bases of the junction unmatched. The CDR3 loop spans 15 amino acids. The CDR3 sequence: CASSLLAGGYDEQYF. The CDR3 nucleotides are TGTGCCAGCAGTCTCCTAGCGGGGGGATACGACGAGCAGTACTTC.

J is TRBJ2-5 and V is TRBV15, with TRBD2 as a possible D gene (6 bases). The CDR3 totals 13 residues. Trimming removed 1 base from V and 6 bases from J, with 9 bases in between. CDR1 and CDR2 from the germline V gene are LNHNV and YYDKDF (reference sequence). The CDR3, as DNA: TGTGCCACCAGCAGAGGACTAGAGAAGACCCAGTACTTC. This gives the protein CATSRGLEKTQYF.

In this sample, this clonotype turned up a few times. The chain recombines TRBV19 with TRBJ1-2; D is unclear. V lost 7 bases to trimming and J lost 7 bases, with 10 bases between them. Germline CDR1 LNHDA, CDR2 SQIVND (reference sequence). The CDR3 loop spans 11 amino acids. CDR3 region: CASIGRRGYTF. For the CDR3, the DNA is TGTGCCAGTATCGGCAGACGTGGCTACACCTTC.

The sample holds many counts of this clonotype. CDR3 nucleotide sequence: TGTGCCATCAGTGAGTCAACGGGGGGGGCTAATGAAAAACTGTTTTTT. It codes for CAISESTGGANEKLFF. The rearrangement uses TRBV10-3 and TRBJ1-4; D is perhaps TRBD1 (5 bases). This CDR3 region has 16 residues. CDR1 is ENHRY and CDR2 is SYGVKD in the germline V gene. V was trimmed by 0 bases and J by 3 bases, leaving 11 bases between them.